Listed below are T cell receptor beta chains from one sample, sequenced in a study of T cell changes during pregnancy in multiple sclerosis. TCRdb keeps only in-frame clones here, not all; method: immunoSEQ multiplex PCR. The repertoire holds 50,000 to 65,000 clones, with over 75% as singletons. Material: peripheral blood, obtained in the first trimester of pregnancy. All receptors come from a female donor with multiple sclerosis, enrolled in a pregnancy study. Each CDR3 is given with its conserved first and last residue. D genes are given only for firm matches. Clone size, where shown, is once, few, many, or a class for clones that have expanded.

CASSPGTSYNEQFF TGTGCCAGCAGTCCCGGGACTAGCTACAATGAGCAGTTCTTC once TRBD2 TRBJ2-1 TRBV6-5
CASSLSRSGGPPEKLFF TGTGCCAGCAGTTTATCGAGGTCTGGGGGCCCTCCTGAAAAACTGTTTTTT - - TRBJ1-4 TRBV27
CASSLVELSGEQFF TGCGCCAGCAGCTTGGTGGAGCTGAGTGGTGAGCAGTTCTTC - - TRBJ2-1 TRBV5-1
CASSGQGGTDTQYF TGTGCCAGCAGTGGACAGGGCGGCACAGATACGCAGTATTTT - TRBD1 TRBJ2-3 TRBV6-4
CASSLVALNTGELFF TGTGCCAGCAGCTTAGTAGCGTTAAACACCGGGGAGCTGTTTTTT - - TRBJ2-2 TRBV7-2
CASSIAMGSSSQPQHF TGTGCCAGTAGTATAGCTATGGGCTCATCCTCCCAGCCCCAGCATTTT - - TRBJ1-5 TRBV19
CASSLWGQGNTEAFF TGCGCCAGCAGCTTGTGGGGACAGGGGAACACTGAAGCTTTCTTT - TRBD1 TRBJ1-1 TRBV5-1
CASSPTGTRQETQYF TGTGCCAGCAGCCCGACCGGGACTCGGCAAGAGACCCAGTACTTC - - TRBJ2-5 TRBV27
CASRWSGGEQYF TGCGCCAGCAGGTGGAGCGGCGGCGAGCAGTACTTC once - TRBJ2-7 TRBV5-1
CASSPLFPGVTEAFF TGTGCCAGTAGTCCTCTCTTTCCGGGGGTTACTGAAGCTTTCTTT - - TRBJ1-1 TRBV19
CASSEYSSRGGTEAFF TGTGCCAGCAGCGAATACTCTTCAAGGGGTGGGACTGAAGCTTTCTTT - - TRBJ1-1 TRBV5-6
CSVDINTDTQYF TGCAGCGTTGATATTAACACAGATACGCAGTATTTT - - TRBJ2-3 TRBV29-1
CASSLDRGGRQPQHF TGTGCCAGCAGCTTGGACAGGGGCGGTAGGCAGCCCCAGCATTTT - TRBD1 TRBJ1-5 TRBV7-2
CASSFPTGRETQYF TGTGCCAGCAGCTTCCCGACAGGGAGGGAGACCCAGTACTTC once - TRBJ2-5 TRBV5-7
CSVVRTSGIINEQFF TGCAGCGTCGTAAGGACTAGCGGGATTATAAATGAGCAGTTCTTC - TRBD2 TRBJ2-1 TRBV29-1
CASSELEDTGELFF TGTGCCAGCAGTGAACTTGAGGACACCGGGGAGCTGTTTTTT - - TRBJ2-2 TRBV6-4
CASSSQASGANVLTF TGTGCCAGCAGCTCTCAGGCCTCTGGGGCCAACGTCCTGACTTTC - - TRBJ2-6 TRBV5-6
CASSRGLDNEQFF TGTGCCAGCAGCAGGGGACTGGACAATGAGCAGTTCTTC - - TRBJ2-1 TRBV7-2
CASRPQGATNEKLFF TGTGCCAGCAGACCACAGGGGGCAACTAATGAAAAACTGTTTTTT - TRBD1 TRBJ1-4 TRBV6-5
CASSPQGLAGGYEQYF TGCGCCAGCAGCCCACAAGGACTAGCGGGAGGATACGAGCAGTACTTC once TRBD2 TRBJ2-7 TRBV5-1
CASSERDQYPMGTQYF TGTGCCAGCAGCGAACGGGATCAATACCCGATGGGTACGCAGTATTTT - - TRBJ2-3 TRBV9
CASSLSGGPYEQYF TGTGCCAGCAGTTTATCGGGCGGGCCCTACGAGCAGTACTTC - - TRBJ2-7 TRBV27
CASSGTLLDNEQFF TGCGCCAGCAGCGGGACTCTCCTCGACAATGAGCAGTTCTTC - - TRBJ2-1 TRBV5-1
CASSLEGIGYNEQFF TGCGCCAGCAGCTTAGAGGGAATAGGGTACAATGAGCAGTTCTTC - - TRBJ2-1 TRBV5-1
CASGLSDSNTGELFF TGCGCCAGCGGGCTATCGGACTCGAACACCGGGGAGCTGTTTTTT - - TRBJ2-2 TRBV5-1
CASRLQGEKLFF TGTGCCAGCAGACTTCAGGGTGAAAAACTGTTTTTT - - TRBJ1-4 TRBV7-9